Each of the 5 T cell receptor beta chains below was sequenced from the same sample in a study of identical twins. TCRdb processed the 5' RACE reads anew with MiXCR; each CDR3 protein has one entry. The repertoire includes a few hundred thousand distinct CDR3 sequences, 9.6% of them detected once, and roughly 3% sits in the top ten. In addition, the sample was reused for a study of yellow fever vaccine responses in identical twins.

The material sequenced was PBMCs. Every receptor here comes from a woman aged 18 to 35 in good health.

This clonotype was picked up a small number of times. The rearrangement joins TRBV3-1 to TRBJ2-7; D gene ambiguous. The CDR3 has 12 residues. V was clipped by 0 bases and J by 6 bases, with 6 bases between them. The germline V gene encodes CDR1 LGHDT and CDR2 YNNKEL (reference sequence). The DNA of the CDR3 is TGTGCCAGCAGCCAAGATGGGGTCGAGCAGTACTTC. It encodes CASSQDGVEQYF.

The J gene is TRBJ1-1, the V gene TRBV3-1; D gene uncertain. CDR1 is LGHDT, CDR2 YNNKEL, per germline (reference sequence). The CDR3 has 14 amino acids. Trimming removed 0 bases at V and 1 base at J, with 6 bases between. The CDR3 DNA follows: TGTGCCAGCAGCCAAGACGGCCCGAACACTGAAGCTTTCTTT. Residues: CASSQDGPNTEAFF.

This clonotype was recorded many times. V and J are TRBV5-6 and TRBJ2-7; TRBD1 aligns across 7 bases. The CDR3 length is 14 residues. Germline values: CDR1 SGHDT, CDR2 YYEEEE. J lost 6 bases, V lost 4 bases, and 10 bases had no gene match. The CDR3 spells CASSPGTVVGEQYF. The CDR3 DNA reads TGTGCCAGCAGCCCAGGGACAGTTGTTGGCGAGCAGTACTTC. Looking up the rest from reference TRBV5-6 and TRBJ2-7 gives the full variable domain: DAGVTQSPTHLIKTRGQQVTLRCSPKSGHDTVSWYQQALGQGPQFIFQYYEEEERQRGNFPDRFSGHQFPNYSSELNVNALLLGDSALYLCASSPGTVVGEQYFGPGTRLTVT.

This clonotype was observed at least ten times. The rearrangement uses TRBV7-9 and TRBJ1-1; 7 bases align to TRBD1. The CDR3 contains 16 residues. CDR1 and CDR2 from the germline V gene are SEHNR and FQNEAQ (reference sequence). Germline trimming cut 6 bases from V and 1 base from J; bases unmatched to any gene: 11. The DNA of the CDR3 is TGTGCCAGCAGTTTCCTGACAGGGAAGGGGAACACTGAAGCTTTCTTT. Protein sequence: CASSFLTGKGNTEAFF.

Comment on this clonotype: Since a much larger clone is just one base distant, this may be a read error. The gene calls are TRBV28 and TRBJ2-7, with D maybe TRBD1 (6 bases). The CDR3 is made up of 13 amino acids. With 7 bases removed from V and 0 bases from J, the gap between germline ends came to 10 bases. Per the germline V gene, CDR1 is MDHEN and CDR2 is SYDVKM. The CDR3 nucleotides read TGTGCCAGCACCGCAGGGGACTCCTACGAGCAGTACTTC. It yields the protein CASTAGDSYEQYF.